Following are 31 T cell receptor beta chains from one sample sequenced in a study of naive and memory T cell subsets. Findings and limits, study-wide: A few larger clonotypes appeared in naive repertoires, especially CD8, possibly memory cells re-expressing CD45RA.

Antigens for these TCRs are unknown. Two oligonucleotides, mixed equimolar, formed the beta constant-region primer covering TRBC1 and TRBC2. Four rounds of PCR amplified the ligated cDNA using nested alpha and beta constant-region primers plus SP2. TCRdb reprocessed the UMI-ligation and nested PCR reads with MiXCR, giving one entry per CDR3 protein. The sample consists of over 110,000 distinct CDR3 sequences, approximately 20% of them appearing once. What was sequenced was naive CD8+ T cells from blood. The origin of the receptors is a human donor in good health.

CDR3 in DNA: TGTGCCAGCAGCCAAGATGTCTTTGTAGGGGCGGCTAATGAAAAACTGTTTTTT. Translated: CASSQDVFVGAANEKLFF. The chain joins TRBV3-1 to TRBJ1-4, with D maybe TRBD1 (5 bases). Trimming stripped 0 bases from V and 3 bases from J, with 17 bases between. Germline CDR1 reads LGHDT; CDR2 reads YNNKEL (reference sequence). The CDR3 consists of 18 residues.

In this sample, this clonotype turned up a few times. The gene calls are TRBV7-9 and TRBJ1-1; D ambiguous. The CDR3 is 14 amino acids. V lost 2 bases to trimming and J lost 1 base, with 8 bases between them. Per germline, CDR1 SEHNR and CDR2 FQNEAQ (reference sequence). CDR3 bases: TGTGCCAGCAGCTTATACTCAGAGAACACTGAAGCTTTCTTT. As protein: CASSLYSENTEAFF.

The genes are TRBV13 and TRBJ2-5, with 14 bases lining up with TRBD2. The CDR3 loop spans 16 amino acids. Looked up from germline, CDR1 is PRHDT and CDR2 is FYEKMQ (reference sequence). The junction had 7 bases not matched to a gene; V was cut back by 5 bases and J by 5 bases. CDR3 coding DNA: TGTGCCAGCAGCCCGGGGACTAGCGGGAGTTTGGAGACCCAGTACTTC. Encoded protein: CASSPGTSGSLETQYF.

Here the CDR3 reads CASSEGWTEAFF. In nucleotides, the CDR3 is TGTGCCAGCAGTGAAGGTTGGACTGAAGCTTTCTTT. The rearrangement uses TRBV25-1 and TRBJ1-1; no clear D. Per germline, CDR1 MGHDK and CDR2 SYGVNS. V lost 2 bases, J lost 5 bases, and 6 bases lay in between. This CDR3 region has 12 residues.

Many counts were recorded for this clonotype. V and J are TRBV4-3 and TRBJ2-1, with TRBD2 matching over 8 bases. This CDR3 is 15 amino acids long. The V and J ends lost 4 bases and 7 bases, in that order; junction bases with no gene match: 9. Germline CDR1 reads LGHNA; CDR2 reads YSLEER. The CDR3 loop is CASSPGLAVGNEQFF. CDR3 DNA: TGCGCCAGCAGCCCCGGACTAGCCGTTGGGAATGAGCAGTTCTTC.

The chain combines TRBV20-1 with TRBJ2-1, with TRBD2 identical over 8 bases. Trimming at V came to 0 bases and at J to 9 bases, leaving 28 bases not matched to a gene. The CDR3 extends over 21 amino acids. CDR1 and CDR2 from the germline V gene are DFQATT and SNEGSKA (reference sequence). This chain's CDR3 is CSARDDDWSSGTKILGIEQFF. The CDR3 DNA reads TGCAGTGCTAGAGATGATGATTGGAGTAGCGGGACGAAAATCCTAGGGATTGAGCAGTTCTTC.

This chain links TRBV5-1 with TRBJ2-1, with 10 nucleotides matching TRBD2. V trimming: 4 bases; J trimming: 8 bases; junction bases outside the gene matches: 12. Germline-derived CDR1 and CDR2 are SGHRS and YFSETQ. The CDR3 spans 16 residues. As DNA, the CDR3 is TGCGCCAGCAGCCAGACCCCTAGCGGGAGATCAGATGAGCAGTTCTTC. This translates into CASSQTPSGRSDEQFF. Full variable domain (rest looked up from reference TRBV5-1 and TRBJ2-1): KAGVTQTPRYLIKTRGQQVTLSCSPISGHRSVSWYQQTPGQGLQFLFEYFSETQRNKGNFPGRFSGRQFSNSRSEMNVSTLELGDSALYLCASSQTPSGRSDEQFFGPGTRLTVL.

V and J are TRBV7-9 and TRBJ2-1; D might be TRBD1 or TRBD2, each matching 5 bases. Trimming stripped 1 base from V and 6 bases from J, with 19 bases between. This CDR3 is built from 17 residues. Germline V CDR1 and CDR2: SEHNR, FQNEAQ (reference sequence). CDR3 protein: CASSLDPWGSVSNEQFF. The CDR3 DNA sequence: TGTGCCAGCAGCTTAGATCCCTGGGGGTCCGTCAGCAATGAGCAGTTCTTC.

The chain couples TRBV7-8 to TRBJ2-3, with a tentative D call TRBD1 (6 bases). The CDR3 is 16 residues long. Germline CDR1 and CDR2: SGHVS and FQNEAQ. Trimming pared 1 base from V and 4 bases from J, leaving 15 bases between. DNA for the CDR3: TGTGCCAGCAGCTTAGATCAGGGGCTGATGGCAGATACGCAGTATTTT. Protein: CASSLDQGLMADTQYF.

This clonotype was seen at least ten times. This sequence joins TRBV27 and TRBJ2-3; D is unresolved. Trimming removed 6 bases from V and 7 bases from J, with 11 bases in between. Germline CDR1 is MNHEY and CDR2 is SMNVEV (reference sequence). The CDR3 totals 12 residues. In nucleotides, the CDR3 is TGTGCCAGCAGCCCGACGGGTTATACGCAGTATTTT. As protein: CASSPTGYTQYF.

The CDR3 spells CASSYVPSGRDEQFF. In nucleotides, the CDR3 is TGTGCCAGCAGTTACGTTCCTAGCGGCCGAGATGAGCAGTTCTTC. The V and J genes are TRBV6-5 and TRBJ2-1; 7 bases match TRBD2. Germline CDR1 MNHEY, CDR2 SVGAGI. This CDR3 comprises 15 residues. V dropped 2 bases and J dropped 8; count of bases not matched to a gene: 9.

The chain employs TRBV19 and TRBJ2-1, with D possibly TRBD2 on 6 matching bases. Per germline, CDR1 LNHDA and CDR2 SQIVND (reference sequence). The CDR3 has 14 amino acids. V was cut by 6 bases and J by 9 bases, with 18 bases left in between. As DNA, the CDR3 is TGTGCCAGTAGCCCTCCTGGGGAGGCCGTTGAGCAGTTCTTC. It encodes CASSPPGEAVEQFF.

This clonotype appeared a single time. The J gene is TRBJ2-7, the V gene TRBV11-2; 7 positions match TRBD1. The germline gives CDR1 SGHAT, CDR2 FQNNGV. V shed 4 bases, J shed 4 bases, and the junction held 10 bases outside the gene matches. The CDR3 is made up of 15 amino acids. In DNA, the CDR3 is TGTGCCAGCAGCTCTGGGACAGTAACGTGGTACGAGCAGTACTTC. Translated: CASSSGTVTWYEQYF.

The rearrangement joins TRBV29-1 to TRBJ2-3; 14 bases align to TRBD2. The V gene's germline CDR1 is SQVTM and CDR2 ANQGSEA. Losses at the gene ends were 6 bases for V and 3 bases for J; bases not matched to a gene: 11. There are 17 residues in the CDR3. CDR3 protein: CSVRQGLAGEGTDTQYF. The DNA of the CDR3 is TGCAGCGTCAGACAGGGACTAGCGGGAGAGGGGACAGATACGCAGTATTTT.

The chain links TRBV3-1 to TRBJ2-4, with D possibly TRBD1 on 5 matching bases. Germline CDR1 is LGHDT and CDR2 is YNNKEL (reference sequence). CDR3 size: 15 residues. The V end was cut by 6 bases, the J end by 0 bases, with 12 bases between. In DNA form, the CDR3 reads TGTGCCAGCAGGGACGACAGCATAGCCAAAAACATTCAGTACTTC. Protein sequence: CASRDDSIAKNIQYF.

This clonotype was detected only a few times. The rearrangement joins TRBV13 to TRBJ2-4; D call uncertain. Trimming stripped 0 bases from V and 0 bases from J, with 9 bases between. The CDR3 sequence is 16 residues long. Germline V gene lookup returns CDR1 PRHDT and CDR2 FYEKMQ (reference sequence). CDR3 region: CASSLGQAVAKNIQYF. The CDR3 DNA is TGTGCCAGCAGCTTAGGGCAGGCTGTAGCCAAAAACATTCAGTACTTC. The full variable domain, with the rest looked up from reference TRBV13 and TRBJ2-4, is AAGVIQSPRHLIKEKRETATLKCYPIPRHDTVYWYQQGPGQDPQFLISFYEKMQSDKGSIPDRFSAQQFSDYHSELNMSSLELGDSALYFCASSLGQAVAKNIQYFGAGTRLSVL.

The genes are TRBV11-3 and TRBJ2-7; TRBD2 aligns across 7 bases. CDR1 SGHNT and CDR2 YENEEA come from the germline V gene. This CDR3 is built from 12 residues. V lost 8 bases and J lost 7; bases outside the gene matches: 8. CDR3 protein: CASADAGGEQYF. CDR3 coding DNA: TGTGCCAGCGCAGACGCCGGGGGGGAGCAGTACTTC. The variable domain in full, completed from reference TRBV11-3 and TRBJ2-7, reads EAGVVQSPRYKIIEKKQPVAFWCNPISGHNTLYWYLQNLGQGPELLIRYENEEAVDDSQLPKDRFSAERLKGVDSTLKIQPAELGDSAVYLCASADAGGEQYFGPGTRLTVT.

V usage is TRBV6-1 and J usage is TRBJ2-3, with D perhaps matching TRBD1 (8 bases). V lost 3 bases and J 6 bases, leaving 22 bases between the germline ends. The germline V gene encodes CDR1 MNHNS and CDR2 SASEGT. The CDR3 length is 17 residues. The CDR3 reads CASSEEFSGGGGDTQYF. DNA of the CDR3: TGTGCCAGCAGTGAGGAATTTTCAGGGGGCGGGGGTGATACGCAGTATTTT.

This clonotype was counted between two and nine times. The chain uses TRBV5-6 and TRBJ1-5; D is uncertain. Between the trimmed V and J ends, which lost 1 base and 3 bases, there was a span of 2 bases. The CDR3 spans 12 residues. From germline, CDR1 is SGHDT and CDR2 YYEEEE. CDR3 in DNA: TGTGCCAGCAGCTTGTCCAATCAGCCCCAGCATTTT. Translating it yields CASSLSNQPQHF. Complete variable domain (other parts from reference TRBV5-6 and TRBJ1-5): DAGVTQSPTHLIKTRGQQVTLRCSPKSGHDTVSWYQQALGQGPQFIFQYYEEEERQRGNFPDRFSGHQFPNYSSELNVNALLLGDSALYLCASSLSNQPQHFGDGTRLSIL.

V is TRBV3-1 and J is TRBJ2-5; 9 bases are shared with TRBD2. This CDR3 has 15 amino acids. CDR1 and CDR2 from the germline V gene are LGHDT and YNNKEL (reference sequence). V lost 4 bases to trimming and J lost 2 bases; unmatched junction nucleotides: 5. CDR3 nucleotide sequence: TGTGCCAGCAGCCCCGTAGCGGGAGTTCAAGAGACCCAGTACTTC. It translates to CASSPVAGVQETQYF.

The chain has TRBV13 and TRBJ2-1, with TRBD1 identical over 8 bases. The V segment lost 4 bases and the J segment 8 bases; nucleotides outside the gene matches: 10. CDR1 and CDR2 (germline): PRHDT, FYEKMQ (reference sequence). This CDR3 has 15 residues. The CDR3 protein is CASSSPGQGLDEQFF. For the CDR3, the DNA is TGTGCCAGCAGCTCACCCGGACAGGGATTAGATGAGCAGTTCTTC.

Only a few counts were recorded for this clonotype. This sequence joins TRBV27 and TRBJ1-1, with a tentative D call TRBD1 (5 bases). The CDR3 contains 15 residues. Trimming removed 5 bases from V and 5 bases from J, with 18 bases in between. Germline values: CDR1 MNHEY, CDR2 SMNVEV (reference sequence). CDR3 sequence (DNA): TGTGCCAGCAGTCCCCATCCAGGGAAAGGGACTGAAGCTTTCTTT. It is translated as CASSPHPGKGTEAFF.

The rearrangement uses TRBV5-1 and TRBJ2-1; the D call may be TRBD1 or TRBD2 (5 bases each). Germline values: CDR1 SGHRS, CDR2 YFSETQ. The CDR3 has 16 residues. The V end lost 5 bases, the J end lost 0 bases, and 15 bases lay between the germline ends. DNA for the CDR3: TGCGCCAGCAGATACGGGGCTTACAGCTCCTACAATGAGCAGTTCTTC. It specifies CASRYGAYSSYNEQFF.

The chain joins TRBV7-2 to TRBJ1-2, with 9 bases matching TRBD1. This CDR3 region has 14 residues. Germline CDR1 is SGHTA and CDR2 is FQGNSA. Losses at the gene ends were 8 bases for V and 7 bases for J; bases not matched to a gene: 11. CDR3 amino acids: CASGRIQGAGGYTF. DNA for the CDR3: TGTGCCAGCGGACGGATACAGGGGGCGGGTGGCTACACCTTC.

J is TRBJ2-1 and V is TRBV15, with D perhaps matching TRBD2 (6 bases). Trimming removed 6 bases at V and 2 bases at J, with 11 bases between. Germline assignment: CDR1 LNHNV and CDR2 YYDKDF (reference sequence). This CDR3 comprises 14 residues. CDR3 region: CATRGLNTYNEQFF. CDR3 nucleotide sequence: TGTGCCACCAGGGGACTTAACACCTACAATGAGCAGTTCTTC.

DNA of the CDR3: TGTGCCAGCAGACAGGGTTGGGAGACCCAGTACTTC. This sequence encodes CASRQGWETQYF. The chain uses TRBV3-1 and TRBJ2-5; a weak D match, TRBD1 (6 bases). The CDR3 length is 12 residues. Germline V gives CDR1 LGHDT, CDR2 YNNKEL (reference sequence). Trimming cost V 6 bases and J 5 bases, with 10 bases left between them.

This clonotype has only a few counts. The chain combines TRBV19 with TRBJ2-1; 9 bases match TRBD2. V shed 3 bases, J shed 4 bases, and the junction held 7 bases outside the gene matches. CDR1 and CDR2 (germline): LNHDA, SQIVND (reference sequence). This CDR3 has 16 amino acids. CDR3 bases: TGTGCCAGTAGTATCTCTGCGGGAGGGGAATACAATGAGCAGTTCTTC. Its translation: CASSISAGGEYNEQFF.

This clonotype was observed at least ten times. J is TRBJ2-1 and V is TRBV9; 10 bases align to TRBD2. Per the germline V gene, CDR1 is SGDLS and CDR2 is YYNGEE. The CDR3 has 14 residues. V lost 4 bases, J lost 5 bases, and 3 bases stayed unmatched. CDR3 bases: TGTGCCAGCAGCTCGGGACTAGCGCACAATGAGCAGTTCTTC. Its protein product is CASSSGLAHNEQFF.

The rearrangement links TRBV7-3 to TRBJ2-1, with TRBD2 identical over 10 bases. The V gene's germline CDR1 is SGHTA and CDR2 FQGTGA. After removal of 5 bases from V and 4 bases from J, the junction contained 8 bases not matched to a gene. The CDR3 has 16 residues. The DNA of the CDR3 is TGTGCCAGCAGCGCAATAGCGGGAGGAGAGTACAATGAGCAGTTCTTC. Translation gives CASSAIAGGEYNEQFF.

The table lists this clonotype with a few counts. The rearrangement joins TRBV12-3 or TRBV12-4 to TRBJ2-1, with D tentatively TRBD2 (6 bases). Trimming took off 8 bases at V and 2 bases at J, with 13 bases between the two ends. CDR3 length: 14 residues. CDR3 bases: TGTGCCAGCCGCGGGACTCCAACCTACAATGAGCAGTTCTTC. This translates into CASRGTPTYNEQFF.

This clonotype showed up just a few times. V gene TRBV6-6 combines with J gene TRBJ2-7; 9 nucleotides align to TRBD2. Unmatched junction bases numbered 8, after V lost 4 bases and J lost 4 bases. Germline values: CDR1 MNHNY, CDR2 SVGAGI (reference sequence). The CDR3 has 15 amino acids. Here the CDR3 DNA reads TGTGCCAGCAGTTGGACCGGGACTAGCCATTACGAGCAGTACTTC. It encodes CASSWTGTSHYEQYF.